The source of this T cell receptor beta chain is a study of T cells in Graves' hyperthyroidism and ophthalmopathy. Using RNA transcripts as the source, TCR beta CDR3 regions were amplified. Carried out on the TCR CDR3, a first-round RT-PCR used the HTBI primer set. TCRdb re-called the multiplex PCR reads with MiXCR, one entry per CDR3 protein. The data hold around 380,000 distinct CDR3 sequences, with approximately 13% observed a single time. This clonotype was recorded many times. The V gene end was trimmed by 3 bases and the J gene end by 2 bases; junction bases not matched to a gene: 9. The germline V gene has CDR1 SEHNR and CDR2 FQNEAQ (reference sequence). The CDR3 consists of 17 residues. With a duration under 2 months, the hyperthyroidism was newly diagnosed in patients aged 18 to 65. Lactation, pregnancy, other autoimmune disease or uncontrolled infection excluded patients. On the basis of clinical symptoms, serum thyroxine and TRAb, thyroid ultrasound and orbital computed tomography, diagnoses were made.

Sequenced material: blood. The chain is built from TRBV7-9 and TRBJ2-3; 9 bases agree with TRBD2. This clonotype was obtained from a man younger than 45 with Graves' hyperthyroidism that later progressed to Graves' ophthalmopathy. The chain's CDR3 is CASSFTMAGGPTDTQYF. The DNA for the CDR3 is TGTGCCAGCAGCTTTACGATGGCGGGGGGGCCCACAGATACGCAGTATTTT.